This TCR beta chain was identified in a study of blood T cell repertoires in COVID-19. In the study overall: The United States, Italy and Spain were the sources of the acute and convalescent COVID-19 samples. PBMCs, B-cell-depleted T cells, or T cells provided the cDNA or gDNA that made up the material.

Authors' analysis steps: Reference gene primer amplification gave estimated nucleated cell counts. Sequenced by immunoSEQ multiplex PCR; TCRdb stores in-frame clones only, minus some. The DNA was the basis for D and trimming; V, J and clone size are from that table. The top ten clones hold roughly 7.3% of a sample with roughly 190,000 clones, 86% of them seen once. The J segment lost 5 bases and the V segment lost 1 base, leaving 7 bases of the junction unmatched. CDR3 length equals 15 residues. Germline CDR1 SGHRS, CDR2 YFSETQ. The sample consisted of peripheral blood. V and J are TRBV5-1 and TRBJ2-5, with 8 bases fitting TRBD2. The clonotype comes from an elderly woman in a cohort sampled during active or convalescent COVID-19. Here the CDR3 DNA reads TGCGCCAGCAGCTTGACGGGAGGGGACTGGGAGACCCAGTACTTC. It codes for CASSLTGGDWETQYF. Drawing the rest from reference TRBV5-1 and TRBJ2-5, the complete variable domain is KAGVTQTPRYLIKTRGQQVTLSCSPISGHRSVSWYQQTPGQGLQFLFEYFSETQRNKGNFPGRFSGRQFSNSRSEMNVSTLELGDSALYLCASSLTGGDWETQYFGPGTRLLVL.